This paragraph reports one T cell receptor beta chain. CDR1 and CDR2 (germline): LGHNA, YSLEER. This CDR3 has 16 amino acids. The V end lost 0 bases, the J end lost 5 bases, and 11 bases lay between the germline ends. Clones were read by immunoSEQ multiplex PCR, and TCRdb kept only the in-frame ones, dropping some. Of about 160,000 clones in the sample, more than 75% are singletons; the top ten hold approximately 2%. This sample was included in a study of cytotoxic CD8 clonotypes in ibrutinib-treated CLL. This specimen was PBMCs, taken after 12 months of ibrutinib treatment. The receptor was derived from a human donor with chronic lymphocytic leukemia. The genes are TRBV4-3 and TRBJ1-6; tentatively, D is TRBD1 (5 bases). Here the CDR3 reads CASSQDPSGNNSPLHF. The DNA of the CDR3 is TGCGCCAGCAGCCAAGATCCTTCAGGGAATAATTCACCCCTCCACTTT.